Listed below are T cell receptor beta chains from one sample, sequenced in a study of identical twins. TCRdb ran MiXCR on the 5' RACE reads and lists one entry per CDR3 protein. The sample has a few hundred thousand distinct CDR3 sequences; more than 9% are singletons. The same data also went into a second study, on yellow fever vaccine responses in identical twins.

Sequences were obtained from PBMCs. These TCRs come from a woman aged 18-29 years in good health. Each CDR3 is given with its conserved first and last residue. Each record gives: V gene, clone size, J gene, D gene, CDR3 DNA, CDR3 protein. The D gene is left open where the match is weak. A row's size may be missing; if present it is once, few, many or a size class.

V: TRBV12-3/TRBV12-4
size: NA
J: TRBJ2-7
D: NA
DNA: TGTGCCAGCAGTTCCCGACCTCGATTCGGGTACGAGCAGTACTTC
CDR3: CASSSRPRFGYEQYF

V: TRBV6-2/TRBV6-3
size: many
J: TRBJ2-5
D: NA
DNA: TGTGCCAGCAGCTCCCCACTGTGGACCCAGTACTTC
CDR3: CASSSPLWTQYF

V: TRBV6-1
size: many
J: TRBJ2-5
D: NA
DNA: TGTGCCAGCAGTAGTCGGGGAGGCCCCCAAGAGACCCAGTACTTC
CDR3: CASSSRGGPQETQYF

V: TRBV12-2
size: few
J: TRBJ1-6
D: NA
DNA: TGTGCAAGTCGCCCCCGGGAAGTTATGGCTCCTCATGATAATTCACCCCTCCACTTT
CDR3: CASRPREVMAPHDNSPLHF

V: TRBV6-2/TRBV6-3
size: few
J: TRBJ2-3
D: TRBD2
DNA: TGTGCCAGCAGTTCGGTAACTAGCGGGGAAGATACGCAGTATTTT
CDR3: CASSSVTSGEDTQYF

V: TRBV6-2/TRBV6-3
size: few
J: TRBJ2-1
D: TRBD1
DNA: TGTGCCAGCAGTTACTCAGGGACAGGGGTAAACAATGAGCAGTTCTTC
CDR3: CASSYSGTGVNNEQFF

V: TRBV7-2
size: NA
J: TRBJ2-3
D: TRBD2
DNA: TGTGCCAGCAGCCCGCGGCGGGAGGGCGTGGGTACGCAGTATTTT
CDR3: CASSPRREGVGTQYF

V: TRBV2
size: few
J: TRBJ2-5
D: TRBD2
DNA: TGTGCCAGCACAGCGGGGGGGCGGGAGACCCAGTACTTC
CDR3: CASTAGGRETQYF

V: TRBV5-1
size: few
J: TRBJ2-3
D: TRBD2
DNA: TGCGCCAGCAGCTTTCCTAGCGGGAAGACAGATACGCAGTATTTT
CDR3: CASSFPSGKTDTQYF

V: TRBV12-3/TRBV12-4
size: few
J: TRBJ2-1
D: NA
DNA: TGTGCCAGCAGTCCAGGGACAAGGAGTGGGAATGAGCAGTTCTTC
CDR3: CASSPGTRSGNEQFF

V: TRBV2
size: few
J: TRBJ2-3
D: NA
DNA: TGTGCCAGCCTTTCGGGGGAGGCAGATACGCAGTATTTT
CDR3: CASLSGEADTQYF

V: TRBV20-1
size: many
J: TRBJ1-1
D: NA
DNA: TGCAGTGCTCCTCAGGGTGGGCAGACTGAAGCTTTCTTT
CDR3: CSAPQGGQTEAFF

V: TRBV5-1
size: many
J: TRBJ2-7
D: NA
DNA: TGCGCCAGCTACCCCGGACTGGCAGCCTACGAGCAGTACTTC
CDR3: CASYPGLAAYEQYF

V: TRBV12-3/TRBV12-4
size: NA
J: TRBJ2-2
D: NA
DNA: TGTGCCAGCAAGGGGGTTTGGGGCACCGGGGAGCTGTTTTTT
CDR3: CASKGVWGTGELFF

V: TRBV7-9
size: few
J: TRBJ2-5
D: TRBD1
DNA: TGTGCCAGCAGCTGGACAGGGTTGGGTGAGACCCAGTACTTC
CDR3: CASSWTGLGETQYF

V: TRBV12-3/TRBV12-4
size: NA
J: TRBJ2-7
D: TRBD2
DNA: TGTGCCAGCAGGCTGGGGGGGAAGGGTGGCGAGCAGTACTTC
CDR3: CASRLGGKGGEQYF

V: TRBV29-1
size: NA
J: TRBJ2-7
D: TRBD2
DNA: TGCAGCGGGGGGGGTAGGGGTTGGCCCTACGAGCAGTACTTC
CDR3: CSGGGRGWPYEQYF

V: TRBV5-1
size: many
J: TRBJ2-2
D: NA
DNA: TGTGCCAGCAGTGCCCTGAACACCGGGGAGCTGTTTTTT
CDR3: CASSALNTGELFF

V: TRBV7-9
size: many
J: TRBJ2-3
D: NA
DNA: TGTGCCAGCAGTACCTTAGCCACAGATACGCAGTATTTT
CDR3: CASSTLATDTQYF

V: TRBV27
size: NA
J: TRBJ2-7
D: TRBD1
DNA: TGTGCCAGCAGTAAGAGGGACAGTACCTACGAGCAGTACTTC
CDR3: CASSKRDSTYEQYF

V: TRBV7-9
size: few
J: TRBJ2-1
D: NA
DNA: TGTGCCAGCAGCGTAATTCTAGCGACGAATGAGCAGTTCTTC
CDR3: CASSVILATNEQFF

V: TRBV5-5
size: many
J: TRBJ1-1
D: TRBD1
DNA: TGTGCCAGCAGCTCTCTTAAAACCTCAGGGGGGACTGAAGCTTTCTTT
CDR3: CASSSLKTSGGTEAFF

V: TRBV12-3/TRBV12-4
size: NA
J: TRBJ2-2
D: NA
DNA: TGTGCCAGCAGTTACCCACAAGGGGGTTTTGGGACCGGGGAGCTGTTTTTT
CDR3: CASSYPQGGFGTGELFF

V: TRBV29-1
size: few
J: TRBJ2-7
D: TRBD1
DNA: TGCAGCGTTGAGGTAACCGGGACAGGGGGCGCGCAGTACTTC
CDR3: CSVEVTGTGGAQYF

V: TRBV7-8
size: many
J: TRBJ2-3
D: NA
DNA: TGTGCCAGCAGCTTAGAGGGCGACACAGATACGCAGTATTTT
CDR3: CASSLEGDTDTQYF

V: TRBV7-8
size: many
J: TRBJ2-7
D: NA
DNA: TGTGCCAGCAGCTTAGTCGATACCTCCTACGAGCAGTACTTC
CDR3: CASSLVDTSYEQYF

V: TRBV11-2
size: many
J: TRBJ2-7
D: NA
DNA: TGTGCCAGCAGCTTAGAGCGGGGCTACGAGCAGTACTTC
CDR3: CASSLERGYEQYF

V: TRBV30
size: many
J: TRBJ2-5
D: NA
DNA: TGTGCCTGGAGTCTCCTGACAGCGGAGACCCAGTACTTC
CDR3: CAWSLLTAETQYF

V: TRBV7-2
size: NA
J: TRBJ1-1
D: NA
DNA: TGTGCCAGCAGCTTAGGTAGACAGCGGGGGAACACTGAAGCTTTCTTT
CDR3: CASSLGRQRGNTEAFF

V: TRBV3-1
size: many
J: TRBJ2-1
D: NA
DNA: TGTGCCAGCAGCCGAGCAGGGGGGACAAATGAGCAGTTCTTC
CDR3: CASSRAGGTNEQFF

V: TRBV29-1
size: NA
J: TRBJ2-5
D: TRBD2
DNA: TGCAGCGTCGTAGCGGGAGTACAAGAGACCCAGTACTTC
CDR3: CSVVAGVQETQYF

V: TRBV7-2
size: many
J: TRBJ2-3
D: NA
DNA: TGTGCCAGCAGCCTCTTTTCCGCTAGCACAGATACGCAGTATTTT
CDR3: CASSLFSASTDTQYF

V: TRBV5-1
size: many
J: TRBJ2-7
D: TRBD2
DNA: TGCGCCAGCAGCCCCTCGAGGGGACTAGAAATCGAGCAGTACTTC
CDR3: CASSPSRGLEIEQYF

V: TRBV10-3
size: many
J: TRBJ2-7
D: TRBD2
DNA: TGTGCCATCAGCTCCGGGACTAGCGTCTCCTACGAGCAGTACTTC
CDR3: CAISSGTSVSYEQYF

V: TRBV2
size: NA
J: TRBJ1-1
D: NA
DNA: TGTGCCAGCAGTGGGGAGAGGGGACCATATGAAGCTTTCTTT
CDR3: CASSGERGPYEAFF

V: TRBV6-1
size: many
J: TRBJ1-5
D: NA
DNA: TGTGCCAGCAGGAGGGGACAAGATAGCAATCAGCCCCAGCATTTT
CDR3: CASRRGQDSNQPQHF